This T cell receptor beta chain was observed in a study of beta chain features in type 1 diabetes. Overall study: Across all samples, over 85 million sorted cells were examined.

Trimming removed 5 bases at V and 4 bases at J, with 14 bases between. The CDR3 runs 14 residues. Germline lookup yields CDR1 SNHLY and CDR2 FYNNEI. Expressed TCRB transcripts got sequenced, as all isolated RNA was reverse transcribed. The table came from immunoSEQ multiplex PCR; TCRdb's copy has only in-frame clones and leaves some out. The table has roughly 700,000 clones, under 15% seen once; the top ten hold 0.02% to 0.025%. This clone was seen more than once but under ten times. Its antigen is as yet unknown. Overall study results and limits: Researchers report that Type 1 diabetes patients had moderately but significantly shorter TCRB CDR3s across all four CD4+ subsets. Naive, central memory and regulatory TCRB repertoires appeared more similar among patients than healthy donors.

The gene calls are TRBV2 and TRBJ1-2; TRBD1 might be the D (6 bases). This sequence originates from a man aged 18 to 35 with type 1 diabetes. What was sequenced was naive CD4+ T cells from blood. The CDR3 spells CASSWDNEGYGYTF. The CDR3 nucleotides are TGTGCCAGCAGTTGGGACAACGAAGGCTATGGCTACACCTTC.